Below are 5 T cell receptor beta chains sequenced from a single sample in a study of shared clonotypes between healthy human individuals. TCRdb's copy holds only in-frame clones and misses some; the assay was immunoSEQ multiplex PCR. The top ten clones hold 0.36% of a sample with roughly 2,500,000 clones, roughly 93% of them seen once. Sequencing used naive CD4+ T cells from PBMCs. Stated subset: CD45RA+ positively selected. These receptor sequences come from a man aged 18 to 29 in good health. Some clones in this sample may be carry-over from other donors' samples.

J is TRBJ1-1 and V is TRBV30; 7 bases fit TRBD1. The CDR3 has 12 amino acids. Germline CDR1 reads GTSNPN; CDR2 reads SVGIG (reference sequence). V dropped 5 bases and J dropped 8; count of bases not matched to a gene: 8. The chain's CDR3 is CAWGPRGGEAFF. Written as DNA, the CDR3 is TGTGCCTGGGGACCCAGGGGGGGAGAAGCTTTCTTT.

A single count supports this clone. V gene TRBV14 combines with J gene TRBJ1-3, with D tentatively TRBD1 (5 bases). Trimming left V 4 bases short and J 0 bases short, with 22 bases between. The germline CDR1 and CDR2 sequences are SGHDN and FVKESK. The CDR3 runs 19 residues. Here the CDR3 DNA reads TGTGCCAGCAGCCCGCAAAGACCGGGACCCATGAGCTCTGGAAACACCATATATTTT. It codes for CASSPQRPGPMSSGNTIYF. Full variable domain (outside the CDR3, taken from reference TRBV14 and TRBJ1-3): EAGVTQFPSHSVIEKGQTVTLRCDPISGHDNLYWYRRVMGKEIKFLLHFVKESKQDESGMPNNRFLAERTGGTYSTLKVQPAELEDSGVYFCASSPQRPGPMSSGNTIYFGEGSWLTVV.

The CDR3 DNA is TGTGCCAGCAGCTCCGGGAGATACAATGAGCAGTTCTTC. It translates to CASSSGRYNEQFF. This sequence joins TRBV7-9 and TRBJ2-1; possibly TRBD2 for D (6 bases). The germline CDR1 and CDR2 sequences are SEHNR and FQNEAQ (reference sequence). This CDR3 has 13 amino acids. V lost 4 bases to trimming and J lost 4 bases, with 8 bases between them.

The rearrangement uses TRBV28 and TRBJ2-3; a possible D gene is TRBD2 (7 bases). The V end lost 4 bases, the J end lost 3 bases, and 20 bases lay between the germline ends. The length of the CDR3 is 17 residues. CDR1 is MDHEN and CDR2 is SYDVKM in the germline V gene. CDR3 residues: CASSSLVGGGHTDTQYF. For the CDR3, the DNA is TGTGCCAGCAGTTCCCTTGTAGGGGGAGGGCATACAGATACGCAGTATTTT.

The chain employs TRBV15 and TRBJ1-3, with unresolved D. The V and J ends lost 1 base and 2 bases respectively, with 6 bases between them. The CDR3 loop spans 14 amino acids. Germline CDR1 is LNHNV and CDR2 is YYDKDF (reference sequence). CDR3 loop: CATSRGIAGNTIYF. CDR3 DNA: TGTGCCACCAGCAGAGGGATCGCTGGAAACACCATATATTTT.